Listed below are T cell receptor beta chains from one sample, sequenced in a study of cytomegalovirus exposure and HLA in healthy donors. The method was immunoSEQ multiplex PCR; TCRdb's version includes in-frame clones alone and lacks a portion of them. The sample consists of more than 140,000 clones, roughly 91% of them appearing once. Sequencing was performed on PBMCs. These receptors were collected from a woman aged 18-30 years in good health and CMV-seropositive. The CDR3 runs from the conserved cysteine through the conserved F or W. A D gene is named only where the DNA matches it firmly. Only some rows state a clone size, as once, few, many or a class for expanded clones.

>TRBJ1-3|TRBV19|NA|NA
CASSIAYEYSGNTIYF
TGTGCCAGTAGTATAGCTTACGAGTACTCTGGAAACACCATATATTTT
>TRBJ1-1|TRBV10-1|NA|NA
CASRATRDTEAFF
TGCGCCAGCAGAGCAACGCGAGACACTGAAGCTTTCTTT
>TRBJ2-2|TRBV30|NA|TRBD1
CAWDRVGLGELFF
TGTGCCTGGGACAGGGTCGGGTTAGGGGAGCTGTTTTTT
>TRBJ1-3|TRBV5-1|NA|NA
CASSPSWTAGNTIYF
TGCGCCAGCAGCCCTTCTTGGACAGCTGGAAACACCATATATTTT
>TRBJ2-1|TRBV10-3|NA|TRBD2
CAISGSSGRANNEQFF
TGTGCCATCAGTGGAAGTAGCGGGAGGGCGAACAATGAGCAGTTCTTC
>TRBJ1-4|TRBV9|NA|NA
CASSPTELPGEKLFF
TGTGCCAGCAGCCCGACGGAACTCCCAGGCGAAAAACTGTTTTTT
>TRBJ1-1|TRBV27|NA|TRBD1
CASSRRTGAVNTEAFF
TGTGCCAGCAGTCGAAGAACAGGGGCCGTTAACACTGAAGCTTTCTTT
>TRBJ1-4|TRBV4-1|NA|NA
CASRGEQGRREKLFF
TGCGCCAGCAGAGGAGAGCAGGGAAGAAGGGAAAAACTGTTTTTT
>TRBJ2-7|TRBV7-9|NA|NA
CASSLVGSSEQYF
TGTGCCAGCAGCTTAGTCGGGAGTAGCGAGCAGTACTTC
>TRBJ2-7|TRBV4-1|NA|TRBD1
CASRGDRQSYEQYF
TGCGCCAGCAGGGGGGACAGGCAATCCTACGAGCAGTACTTC
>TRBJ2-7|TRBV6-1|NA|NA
CASRSPGSYEQYF
TGTGCCAGCAGAAGCCCTGGGAGCTACGAGCAGTACTTC
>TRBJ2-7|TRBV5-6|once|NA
CASSFSRARDSEQYF
TGTGCCAGCAGCTTTTCCCGGGCCCGAGACAGCGAGCAGTACTTC
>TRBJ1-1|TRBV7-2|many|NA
CASSLATGHTEAFF
TGTGCCAGCAGCTTGGCCACAGGGCACACTGAAGCTTTCTTT
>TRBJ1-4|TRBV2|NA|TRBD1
CASIYGQGNEKLFF
TGTGCCAGCATATACGGACAGGGGAATGAAAAACTGTTTTTT
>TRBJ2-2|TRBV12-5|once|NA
CASVLTANTGELFF
TGTGCTAGTGTCTTGACAGCGAACACCGGGGAGCTGTTTTTT
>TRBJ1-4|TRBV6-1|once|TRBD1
CASGHRGPGEKLFF
TGTGCCAGCGGTCACAGGGGGCCTGGGGAAAAACTGTTTTTT
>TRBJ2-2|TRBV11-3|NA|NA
CASSFRVTGELFF
TGTGCCAGCAGCTTCAGGGTCACCGGGGAGCTGTTTTTT
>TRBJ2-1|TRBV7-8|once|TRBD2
CASSLGAGGYYNEQFF
TGTGCCAGCAGCTTGGGAGCGGGAGGGTACTACAATGAGCAGTTCTTC
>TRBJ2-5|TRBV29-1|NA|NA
CSVEEMSGLLETQYF
TGCAGCGTTGAAGAAATGTCGGGGTTGTTGGAGACCCAGTACTTC
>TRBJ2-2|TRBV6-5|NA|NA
CASSRTSTGELFF
TGTGCCAGCAGCCGAACATCGACCGGGGAGCTGTTTTTT
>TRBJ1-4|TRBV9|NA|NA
CASSPTQPGGSVGEKLFF
TGTGCCAGCAGCCCTACCCAACCTGGGGGGTCTGTCGGTGAAAAACTGTTTTTT
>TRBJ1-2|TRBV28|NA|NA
CATKLTGYGYTF
TGTGCCACCAAGCTCACGGGTTATGGCTACACCTTC
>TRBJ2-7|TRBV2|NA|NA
CASRQGGGPGEQYF
TGTGCCAGCAGGCAAGGCGGGGGCCCAGGGGAGCAGTACTTC
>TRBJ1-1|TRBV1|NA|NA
CTSSHRIGGCRWTEAFF
TGCACCAGCAGCCATCGAATCGGGGGGTGCCGGTGGACTGAAGCTTTCTTT
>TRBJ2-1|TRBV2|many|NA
CASGHNEQFF
TGTGCCTCTGGCCACAATGAGCAGTTCTTC
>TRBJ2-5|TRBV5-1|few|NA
CASSLIGVQETQYF
TGCGCCAGCAGCTTGATCGGGGTCCAAGAGACCCAGTACTTC
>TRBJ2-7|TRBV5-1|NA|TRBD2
CASSFPDSGSGEQYF
TGCGCCAGCAGCTTCCCGGATAGCGGGAGCGGCGAGCAGTACTTC
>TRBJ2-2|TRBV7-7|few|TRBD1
CASSLTGTGLIPGELFF
TGTGCTAGCAGCCTAACCGGGACAGGGTTGATTCCCGGGGAGCTGTTTTTT
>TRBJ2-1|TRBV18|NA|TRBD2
CASSPEASGSRGYNEQFF
TGTGCCAGCTCACCAGAGGCTAGCGGGAGTCGGGGTTACAATGAGCAGTTCTTC
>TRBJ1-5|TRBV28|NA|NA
CASSLRGNGNQPQHF
TGTGCCAGCAGTTTGCGGGGAAACGGCAATCAGCCCCAGCATTTT
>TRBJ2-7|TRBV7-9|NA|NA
CASSLISGSSYEQYF
TGTGCCAGCAGCTTAATAAGCGGAAGCTCCTACGAGCAGTACTTC
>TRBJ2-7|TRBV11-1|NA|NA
CASSLGGSSYEQYF
TGTGCCAGCAGCTTAGGTGGCAGTTCCTACGAGCAGTACTTC
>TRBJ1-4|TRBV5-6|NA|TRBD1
CASSPIRDRVEKLFF
TGTGCCAGCAGCCCAATCCGGGACAGGGTTGAAAAACTGTTTTTT
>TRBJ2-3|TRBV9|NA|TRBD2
CASSPLGLAGEKDTQYF
TGTGCCAGCAGCCCTTTAGGGCTAGCGGGGGAGAAGGATACGCAGTATTTT
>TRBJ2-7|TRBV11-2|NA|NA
CASSAESVYEQYF
TGTGCCAGCAGCGCTGAGAGCGTCTACGAGCAGTACTTC
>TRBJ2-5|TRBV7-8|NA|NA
CASSSGGAETQYF
TGTGCCAGCAGCTCTGGAGGAGCAGAGACCCAGTACTTC
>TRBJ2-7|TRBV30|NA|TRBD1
CAWSVGLPGQGPYEQYF
TGTGCCTGGAGTGTAGGCTTACCGGGACAGGGCCCCTACGAGCAGTACTTC
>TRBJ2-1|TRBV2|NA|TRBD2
CASSERTSLDNEQFF
TGTGCCAGCAGTGAGAGGACTAGCCTTGACAATGAGCAGTTCTTC
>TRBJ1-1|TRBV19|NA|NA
CASSPGPLTANTEAFF
TGTGCCAGTAGTCCGGGCCCCCTGACAGCGAACACTGAAGCTTTCTTT
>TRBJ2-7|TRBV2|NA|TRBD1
CASIQGQYEQYF
TGTGCCAGCATCCAGGGACAGTACGAGCAGTACTTC
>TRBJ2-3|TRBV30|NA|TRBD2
CAWSRGSGSGDTQYF
TGTGCCTGGAGCCGGGGTAGCGGGAGCGGAGATACGCAGTATTTT
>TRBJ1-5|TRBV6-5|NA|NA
CASSLAFSNQPQHF
TGTGCCAGCTCCCTCGCGTTTAGCAATCAGCCCCAGCATTTT
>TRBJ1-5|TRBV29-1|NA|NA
CSVGQANQPQHF
TGCAGCGTTGGACAGGCCAATCAGCCCCAGCATTTT
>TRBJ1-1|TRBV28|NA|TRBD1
CASFVPGTGMNTEAFF
TGTGCCAGCTTTGTCCCCGGGACAGGGATGAACACTGAAGCTTTCTTT